The rows below give T cell receptor beta chains drawn from one sample of a study of T cell responses to AZD1222 COVID-19 vaccine. Sequencing was performed with immunoSEQ multiplex PCR; in TCRdb, only in-frame clones are kept and a portion is missing. The sample lists 150,000 to 200,000 clones; 90% were seen once. The input for sequencing was peripheral blood, taken on day 0 of AZD1222 vaccination. The receptors were sampled from an adult in good health. Both conserved end residues are part of each CDR3. D genes are given only for firm matches. The listing skips clone size in some rows; elsewhere it reads once, few, many or a size class.

once	TRBV5-6	TRBJ1-6	-	CASSLDQLPLHF	TGTGCCAGCAGCTTGGATCAGTTACCCCTCCACTTT
-	TRBV5-4	TRBJ1-2	TRBD1	CASSFRGTKGYTF	TGTGCCAGCAGCTTCAGGGGGACCAAGGGCTACACCTTC
-	TRBV7-8	TRBJ2-5	TRBD1	CASSLAQGSGETQYF	TGTGCCAGCAGCTTAGCACAGGGGTCGGGGGAGACCCAGTACTTC
few	TRBV5-1	TRBJ2-7	-	CASSLGGTGSNYEQYF	TGCGCCAGCAGCTTGGGGGGCACAGGTTCAAACTACGAGCAGTACTTC
-	TRBV19	TRBJ1-5	TRBD1	CASNPTGTDNQPQHF	TGTGCCAGTAACCCGACAGGGACTGACAATCAGCCCCAGCATTTT
-	TRBV5-5	TRBJ2-5	TRBD2	CASSFQRGHETQYF	TGTGCCAGCAGCTTCCAGCGGGGGCATGAGACCCAGTACTTC
-	TRBV28	TRBJ1-5	TRBD1	CASSLFGQGAGQPQHF	TGTGCCAGCAGTTTATTCGGACAGGGGGCGGGTCAGCCCCAGCATTTT
-	TRBV27	TRBJ2-2	TRBD1	CPAHRDRGHTGELFF	TGTCCAGCCCACCGGGACAGGGGGCATACCGGGGAGCTGTTTTTT
-	TRBV2	TRBJ1-2	-	CATTRGYGYTF	TGTGCGACAACCAGGGGTTATGGCTACACCTTC
-	TRBV6-5	TRBJ1-4	-	CASSWGPLEKLFF	TGTGCCAGCAGTTGGGGACCGCTTGAAAAACTGTTTTTT
-	TRBV28	TRBJ2-7	-	CASSYPGEQYF	TGTGCCAGCAGTTACCCTGGCGAGCAGTACTTC
-	TRBV9	TRBJ1-5	-	CASSSLGYSNQPQHF	TGTGCCAGCAGCTCTCTGGGGTATAGCAATCAGCCCCAGCATTTT
-	TRBV5-1	TRBJ1-2	-	CASSGRAHGYTF	TGCGCCAGCAGCGGCAGGGCACATGGCTACACCTTC
-	TRBV19	TRBJ1-1	TRBD1	CASSIRGSMNTEAFF	TGTGCCAGTAGTATCAGGGGGTCTATGAACACTGAAGCTTTCTTT
-	TRBV7-6	TRBJ1-4	TRBD1	CASRSQGALEKLFF	TGTGCCAGCAGATCACAGGGGGCGCTGGAAAAACTGTTTTTT
-	TRBV11-3	TRBJ2-5	-	CASSVPLGQETQYF	TGTGCCAGCAGCGTTCCATTAGGCCAAGAGACCCAGTACTTC
once	TRBV30	TRBJ1-5	TRBD1	CAWRGQGDQPQHF	TGTGCCTGGAGGGGACAGGGTGATCAGCCCCAGCATTTT
-	TRBV18	TRBJ1-6	-	CASSPMDGINSPLHF	TGTGCCAGCTCACCAATGGACGGAATTAATTCACCCCTCCACTTT
-	TRBV10-3	TRBJ2-2	-	CATLQGVDNTGELFF	TGTGCCACCTTACAGGGCGTGGACAACACCGGGGAGCTGTTTTTT
once	TRBV5-1	TRBJ1-4	TRBD1	CASSFGTGGPTNEKLFF	TGCGCCAGCAGCTTCGGGACAGGGGGCCCAACTAATGAAAAACTGTTTTTT
-	TRBV2	TRBJ1-1	-	CASSDVVGHTEAFF	TGTGCCAGCAGTGACGTAGTGGGCCACACTGAAGCTTTCTTT
-	TRBV28	TRBJ1-2	-	CASSPPYVGYGYTF	TGTGCCAGCAGTCCCCCTTATGTGGGGTACGGCTACACCTTC
once	TRBV11-3	TRBJ2-4	TRBD2	CASSGSLAGENIQYF	TGTGCCAGCAGCGGAAGTCTAGCGGGGGAAAACATTCAGTACTTC
-	TRBV5-1	TRBJ1-2	-	CASSSRDEAGYTF	TGCGCCAGCAGCTCCCGGGACGAAGCTGGCTACACCTTC
-	TRBV5-1	TRBJ1-1	-	CASSLGGSYTEAFF	TGCGCCAGCAGCTTGGGTGGATCCTACACTGAAGCTTTCTTT
-	TRBV7-3	TRBJ1-1	-	CASRRNAGAGNTEAFF	TGTGCCAGCAGGAGAAACGCAGGGGCTGGGAACACTGAAGCTTTCTTT
-	TRBV5-1	TRBJ1-6	-	CASSPWTSLGNSPLHF	TGCGCCAGCAGCCCCTGGACAAGTTTGGGGAATTCACCCCTCCACTTT
once	TRBV5-8	TRBJ1-2	TRBD1	CASSFGQGHYGYTF	TGTGCCAGCAGCTTCGGACAGGGCCACTATGGCTACACCTTC
-	TRBV4-1	TRBJ1-3	-	CASSQVQSSGNTIYF	TGCGCCAGCAGCCAAGTCCAGAGCTCTGGAAACACCATATATTTT